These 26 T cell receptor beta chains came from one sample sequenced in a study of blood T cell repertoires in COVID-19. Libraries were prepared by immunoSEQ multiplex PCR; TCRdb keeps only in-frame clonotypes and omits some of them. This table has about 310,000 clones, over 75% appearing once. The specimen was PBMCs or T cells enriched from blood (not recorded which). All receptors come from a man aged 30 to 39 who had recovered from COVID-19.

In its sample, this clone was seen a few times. The CDR3 DNA reads as TGTGCCGCGGGACAGGGCGACTCTGGGGCCAACGTCCTGACTTTC. Protein: CAAGQGDSGANVLTF. J is TRBJ2-6 and V is TRBV6-5; TRBD1 matches at 9 bases. V lost 11 bases and J lost 0; bases outside the gene matches: 5. Germline V gene sequence: CDR1 MNHEY, CDR2 SVGAGI. The CDR3 runs to 15 residues.

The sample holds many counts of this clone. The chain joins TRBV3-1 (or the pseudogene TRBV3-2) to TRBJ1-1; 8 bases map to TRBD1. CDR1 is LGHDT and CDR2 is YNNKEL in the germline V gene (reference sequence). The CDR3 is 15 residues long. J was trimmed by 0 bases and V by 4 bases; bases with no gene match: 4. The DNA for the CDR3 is TGTGCCAGCAGCCCCGGGGACAGGTTGAACACTGAAGCTTTCTTT. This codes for CASSPGDRLNTEAFF.

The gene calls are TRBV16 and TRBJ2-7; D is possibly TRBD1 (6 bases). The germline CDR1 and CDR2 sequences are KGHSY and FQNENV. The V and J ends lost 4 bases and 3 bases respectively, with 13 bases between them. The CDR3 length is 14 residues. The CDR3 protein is CASSLTRTVYEQYF. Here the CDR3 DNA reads TGTGCCAGCAGCCTAACCCGGACAGTCTACGAGCAGTACTTC.

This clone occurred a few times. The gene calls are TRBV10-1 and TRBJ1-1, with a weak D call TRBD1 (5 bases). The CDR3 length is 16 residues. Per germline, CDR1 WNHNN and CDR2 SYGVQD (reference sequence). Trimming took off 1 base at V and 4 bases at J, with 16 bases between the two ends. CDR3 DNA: TGCGCCAGCAGTGAGTTTGGGGGGGAGGACGGCACTGAAGCTTTCTTT. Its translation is CASSEFGGEDGTEAFF.

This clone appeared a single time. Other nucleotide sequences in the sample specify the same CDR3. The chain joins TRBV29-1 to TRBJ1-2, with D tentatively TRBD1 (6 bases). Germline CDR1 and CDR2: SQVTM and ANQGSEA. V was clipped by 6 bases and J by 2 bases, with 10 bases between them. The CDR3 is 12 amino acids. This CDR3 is CSVGDRNYGYTF. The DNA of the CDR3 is TGCAGCGTCGGCGACAGGAACTATGGCTACACCTTC.

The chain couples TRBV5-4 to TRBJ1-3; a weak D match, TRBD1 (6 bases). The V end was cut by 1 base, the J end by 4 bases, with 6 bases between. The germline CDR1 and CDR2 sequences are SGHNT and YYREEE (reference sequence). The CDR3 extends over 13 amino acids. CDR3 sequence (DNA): TGTGCCAGCAGCTTGACAGGGGGAAACACCATATATTTT. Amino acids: CASSLTGGNTIYF.

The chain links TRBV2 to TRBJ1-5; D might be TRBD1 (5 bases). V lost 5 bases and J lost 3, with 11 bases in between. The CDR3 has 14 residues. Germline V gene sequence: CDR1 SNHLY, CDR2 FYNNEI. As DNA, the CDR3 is TGTGCCAGCAGTCGGCGACAGACCAATCAGCCCCAGCATTTT. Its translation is CASSRRQTNQPQHF. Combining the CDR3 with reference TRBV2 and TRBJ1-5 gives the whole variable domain EPEVTQTPSHQVTQMGQEVILRCVPISNHLYFYWYRQILGQKVEFLVSFYNNEISEKSEIFDDQFSVERPDGSNFTLKIRSTKLEDSAMYFCASSRRQTNQPQHFGDGTRLSIL.

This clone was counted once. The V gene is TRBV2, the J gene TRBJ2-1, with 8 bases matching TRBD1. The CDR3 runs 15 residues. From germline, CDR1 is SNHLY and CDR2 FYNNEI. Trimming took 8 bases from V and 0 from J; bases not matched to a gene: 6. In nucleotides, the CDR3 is TGTGCCAGCCAGCCCGGGACAGGCTCCTACAATGAGCAGTTCTTC. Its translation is CASQPGTGSYNEQFF. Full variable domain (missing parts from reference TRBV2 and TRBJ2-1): EPEVTQTPSHQVTQMGQEVILRCVPISNHLYFYWYRQILGQKVEFLVSFYNNEISEKSEIFDDQFSVERPDGSNFTLKIRSTKLEDSAMYFCASQPGTGSYNEQFFGPGTRLTVL.

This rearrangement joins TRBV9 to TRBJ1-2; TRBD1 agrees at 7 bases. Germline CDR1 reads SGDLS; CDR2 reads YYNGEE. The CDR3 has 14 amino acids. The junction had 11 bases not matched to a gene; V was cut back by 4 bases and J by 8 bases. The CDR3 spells CASSPPTGTGGYTF. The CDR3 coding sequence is TGTGCCAGCAGCCCACCGACAGGGACGGGCGGCTACACCTTC.

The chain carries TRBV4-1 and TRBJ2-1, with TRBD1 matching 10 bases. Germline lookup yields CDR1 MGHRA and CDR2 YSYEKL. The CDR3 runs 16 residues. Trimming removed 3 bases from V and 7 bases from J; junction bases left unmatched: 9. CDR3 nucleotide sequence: TGCGCCAGCAGCCAGCTCCGGGACAGGGGCTATAATGAGCAGTTCTTC. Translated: CASSQLRDRGYNEQFF.

CDR3 loop: CASTQTGTVPYEQYF. In DNA, the CDR3 is TGTGCCAGCACCCAGACCGGGACAGTGCCCTACGAGCAGTACTTC. The chain joins TRBV25-1 to TRBJ2-7; TRBD1 matches at 7 bases. In germline, CDR1 is MGHDK, CDR2 SYGVNS. J lost 2 bases, V lost 7 bases, and 11 bases had no gene match. The CDR3 is made up of 15 amino acids.

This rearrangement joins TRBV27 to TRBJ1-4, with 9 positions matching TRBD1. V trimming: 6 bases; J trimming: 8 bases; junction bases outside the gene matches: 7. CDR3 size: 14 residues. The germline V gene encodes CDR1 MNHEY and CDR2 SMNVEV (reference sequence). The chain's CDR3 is CASRIQGAGEKLFF. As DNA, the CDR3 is TGTGCCAGCAGAATACAGGGGGCTGGGGAAAAACTGTTTTTT.

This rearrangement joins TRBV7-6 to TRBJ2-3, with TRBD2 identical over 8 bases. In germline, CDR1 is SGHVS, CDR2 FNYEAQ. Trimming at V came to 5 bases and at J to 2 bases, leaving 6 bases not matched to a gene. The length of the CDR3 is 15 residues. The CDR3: CASSPGGFPTDTQYF. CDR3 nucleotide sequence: TGTGCCAGCAGCCCGGGGGGGTTCCCCACAGATACGCAGTATTTT.

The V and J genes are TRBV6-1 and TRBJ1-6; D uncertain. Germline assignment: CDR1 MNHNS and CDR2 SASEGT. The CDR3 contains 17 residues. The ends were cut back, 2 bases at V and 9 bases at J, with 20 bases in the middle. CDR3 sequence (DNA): TGTGCCAGCAGTGAATTTTGGATGAGGGAGATTCGTTCACCCCTCCACTTT. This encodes CASSEFWMREIRSPLHF.

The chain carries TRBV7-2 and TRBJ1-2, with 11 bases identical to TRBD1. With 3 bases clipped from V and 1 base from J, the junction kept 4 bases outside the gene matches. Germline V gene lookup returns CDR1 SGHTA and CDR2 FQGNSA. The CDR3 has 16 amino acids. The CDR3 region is CASSLGQGGFNYGYTF. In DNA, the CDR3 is TGTGCCAGCAGCTTGGGACAGGGGGGATTTAACTATGGCTACACCTTC. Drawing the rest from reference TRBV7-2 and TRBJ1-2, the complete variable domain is GAGVSQSPSNKVTEKGKDVELRCDPISGHTALYWYRQSLGQGLEFLIYFQGNSAPDKSGLPSDRFSAERTGGSVSTLTIQRTQQEDSAVYLCASSLGQGGFNYGYTFGSGTRLTVV.

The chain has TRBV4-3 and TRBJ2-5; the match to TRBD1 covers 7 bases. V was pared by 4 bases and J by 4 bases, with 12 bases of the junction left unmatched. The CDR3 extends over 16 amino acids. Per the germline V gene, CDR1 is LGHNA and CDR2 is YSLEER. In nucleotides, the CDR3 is TGCGCCAGCAGCCTCCAAACAACAGGGGTGGGAGAGACCCAGTACTTC. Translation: CASSLQTTGVGETQYF.

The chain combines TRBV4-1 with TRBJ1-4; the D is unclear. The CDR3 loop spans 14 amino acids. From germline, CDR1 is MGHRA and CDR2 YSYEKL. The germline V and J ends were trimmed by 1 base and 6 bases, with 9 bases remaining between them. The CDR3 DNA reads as TGCGCCAGCAGCCAAGTTTCGGGAGATGAAAAACTGTTTTTT. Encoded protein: CASSQVSGDEKLFF.

For the CDR3, the DNA is TGTGCCAGCGGAACCGGGAACGTGGTGGATACGCAGTATTTT. Its translation is CASGTGNVVDTQYF. V usage is TRBV9 and J usage is TRBJ2-3; D perhaps matches TRBD2 (5 bases). There are 14 residues in the CDR3. V was pared by 7 bases and J by 6 bases, with 18 bases between. Germline CDR1 SGDLS, CDR2 YYNGEE. The complete variable domain, with remaining parts taken from reference TRBV9 and TRBJ2-3, reads DSGVTQTPKHLITATGQRVTLRCSPRSGDLSVYWYQQSLDQGLQFLIQYYNGEERAKGNILERFSAQQFPDLHSELNLSSLELGDSALYFCASGTGNVVDTQYFGPGTRLTVL.

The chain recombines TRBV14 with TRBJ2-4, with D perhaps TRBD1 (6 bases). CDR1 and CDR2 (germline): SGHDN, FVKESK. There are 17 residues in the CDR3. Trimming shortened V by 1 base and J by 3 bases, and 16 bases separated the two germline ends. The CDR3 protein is CASSQGFAGAVKNIQYF. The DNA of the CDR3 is TGTGCCAGCAGCCAAGGGTTTGCAGGGGCGGTCAAAAACATTCAGTACTTC.

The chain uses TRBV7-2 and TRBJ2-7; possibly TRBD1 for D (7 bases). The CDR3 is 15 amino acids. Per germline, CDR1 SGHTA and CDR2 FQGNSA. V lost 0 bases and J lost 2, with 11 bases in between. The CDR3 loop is CASSLAGRGAYEQYF. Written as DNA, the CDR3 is TGTGCCAGCAGCTTAGCGGGCAGGGGGGCCTACGAGCAGTACTTC.

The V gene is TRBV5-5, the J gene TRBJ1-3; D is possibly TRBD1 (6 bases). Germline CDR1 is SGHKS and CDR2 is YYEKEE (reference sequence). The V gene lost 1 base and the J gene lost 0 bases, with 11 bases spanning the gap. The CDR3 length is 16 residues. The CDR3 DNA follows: TGTGCCAGCAGCTTGCTCTCGGGACACTCTGGAAACACCATATATTTT. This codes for CASSLLSGHSGNTIYF.

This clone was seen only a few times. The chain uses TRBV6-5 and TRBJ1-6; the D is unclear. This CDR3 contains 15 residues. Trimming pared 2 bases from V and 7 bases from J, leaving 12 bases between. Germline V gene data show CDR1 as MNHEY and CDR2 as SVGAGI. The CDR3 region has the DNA TGTGCCAGCAGTTACAAAGGCAGGCCAAATTCACCCCTCCACTTT. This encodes CASSYKGRPNSPLHF.

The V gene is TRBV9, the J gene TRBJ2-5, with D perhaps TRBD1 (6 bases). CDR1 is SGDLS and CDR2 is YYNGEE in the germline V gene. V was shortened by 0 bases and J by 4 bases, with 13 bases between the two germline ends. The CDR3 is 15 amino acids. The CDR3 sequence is CASSVGAQGIETQYF. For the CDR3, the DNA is TGTGCCAGCAGCGTAGGTGCACAGGGCATAGAGACCCAGTACTTC.

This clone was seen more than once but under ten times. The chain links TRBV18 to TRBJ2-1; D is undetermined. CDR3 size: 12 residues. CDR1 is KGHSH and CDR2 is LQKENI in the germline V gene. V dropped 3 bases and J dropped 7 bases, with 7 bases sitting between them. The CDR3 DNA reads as TGTGCCAGCTCACCCACTGTTAATGAGCAGTTCTTC. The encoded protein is CASSPTVNEQFF.

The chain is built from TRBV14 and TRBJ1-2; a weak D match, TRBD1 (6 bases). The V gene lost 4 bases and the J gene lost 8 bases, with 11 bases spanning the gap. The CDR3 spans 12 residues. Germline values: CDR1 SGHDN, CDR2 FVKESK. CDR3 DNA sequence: TGTGCCAGCAGCCTAGGGGGGGCCGGCTACACCTTC. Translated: CASSLGGAGYTF.

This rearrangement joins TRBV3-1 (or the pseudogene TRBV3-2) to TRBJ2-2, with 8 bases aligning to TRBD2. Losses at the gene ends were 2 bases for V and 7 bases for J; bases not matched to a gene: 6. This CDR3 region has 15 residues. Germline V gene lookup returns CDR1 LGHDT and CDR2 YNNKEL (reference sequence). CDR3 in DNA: TGTGCCAGCAGCCAACCGGGGGGGCAAAGCGGGGAGCTGTTTTTT. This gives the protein CASSQPGGQSGELFF.